What follows are 32 T cell receptor beta chains derived from one specimen sequenced in a study of naive CD8 T cells in extremely preterm neonates. Profiled with immunoSEQ multiplex PCR; TCRdb holds only in-frame clones, not every one. The repertoire consists of approximately 7,400 clones, with roughly 97% occurring once and the leading ten covering more than 2.5%. Sequencing used naive CD8+ T cells from blood. These receptors were collected from a human donor in good health.

The chain combines TRBV7-9 with TRBJ2-7, with TRBD1 matching 11 bases. With 5 bases clipped from V and 0 bases from J, the junction kept 9 bases outside the gene matches. This CDR3 contains 17 residues. From germline, CDR1 is SEHNR and CDR2 FQNEAQ (reference sequence). The CDR3 DNA reads as TGTGCCAGCAGCATCTCCGGGACAGGGGGGAGCTCCTACGAGCAGTACGTC. Translation gives CASSISGTGGSSYEQYV.

This clone was observed a single time. The chain links TRBV5-1 to TRBJ1-2; D is perhaps TRBD1 (5 bases). Trimming took 1 base from V and 6 from J, leaving 13 bases between them. Germline loops: CDR1 SGHRS, CDR2 YFSETQ. The CDR3 is 14 amino acids. CDR3 in amino acids: CASSLRTGLDGYTF. CDR3 bases: TGCGCCAGCAGCTTGCGTACAGGCTTGGATGGCTACACCTTC.

CDR3 amino acids: CASSLSQGNYEQYF. The CDR3 DNA sequence: TGTGCCAGCAGCTTAAGTCAGGGGAACTACGAGCAGTACTTC. J is TRBJ2-5 and V is TRBV13, with D possibly matching TRBD1 (6 bases). Gene TRBJ2-7 matches the end of the DNA better, so the J call may be wrong. Germline assignment: CDR1 PRHDT and CDR2 FYEKMQ (reference sequence). This CDR3 region has 14 residues.

The genes are TRBV13 and TRBJ1-5, with 7 positions matching TRBD1. Losses at the gene ends were 5 bases for V and 7 bases for J; bases not matched to a gene: 5. The CDR3 has 13 amino acids. Looked up from germline, CDR1 is PRHDT and CDR2 is FYEKMQ (reference sequence). The chain's CDR3 is CASSAGQAQPQHF. The DNA of the CDR3 is TGTGCCAGCAGCGCCGGACAGGCCCAGCCCCAGCATTTT. The whole variable domain, remainder taken from reference TRBV13 and TRBJ1-5, is AAGVIQSPRHLIKEKRETATLKCYPIPRHDTVYWYQQGPGQDPQFLISFYEKMQSDKGSIPDRFSAQQFSDYHSELNMSSLELGDSALYFCASSAGQAQPQHFGDGTRLSIL.

The rearrangement links TRBV5-1 to TRBJ1-3; D is ambiguous. CDR3 length: 16 amino acids. The V gene lost 0 bases and the J gene lost 0 bases, with 10 bases spanning the gap. Germline V gene sequence: CDR1 SGHRS, CDR2 YFSETQ. CDR3 loop: CASSLAPGSSGNTIYF. CDR3 in DNA: TGCGCCAGCAGCTTGGCGCCGGGGAGCTCTGGAAACACCATATATTTT.

This rearrangement joins TRBV4-1 to TRBJ1-5, with D uncertain. Germline CDR1 MGHRA, CDR2 YSYEKL. The CDR3 contains 16 residues. V lost 3 bases and J 0 bases, leaving 12 bases between the germline ends. In DNA form, the CDR3 reads TGCGCCAGCAGCCACGGTGAGGGTTATAGCAATCAGCCCCAGCATTTT. It translates to CASSHGEGYSNQPQHF.

V gene TRBV9 combines with J gene TRBJ1-1; 11 positions agree with TRBD1. The CDR3 has 15 amino acids. CDR1 SGDLS and CDR2 YYNGEE come from the germline V gene. V lost 5 bases to trimming and J lost 4 bases; unmatched junction nucleotides: 7. CDR3 DNA: TGTGCCAGCAGTGAATCGGGACAGGGGGGCACTGAAGCTTTCTTT. Protein sequence: CASSESGQGGTEAFF. The whole variable domain, filled in from reference TRBV9 and TRBJ1-1, reads DSGVTQTPKHLITATGQRVTLRCSPRSGDLSVYWYQQSLDQGLQFLIQYYNGEERAKGNILERFSAQQFPDLHSELNLSSLELGDSALYFCASSESGQGGTEAFFGQGTRLTVV.

The chain links TRBV28 to TRBJ2-3; 12 nucleotides agree with TRBD2. Trimming at V came to 6 bases and at J to 2 bases, leaving 6 bases not matched to a gene. Germline lookup yields CDR1 MDHEN and CDR2 SYDVKM. The CDR3 is made up of 16 amino acids. The DNA of the CDR3 is TGTGCCAGCAGACACCTAGCGGGGGGGCCCACAGATACGCAGTATTTT. Encoded protein: CASRHLAGGPTDTQYF.

V gene TRBV28 combines with J gene TRBJ1-1; 10 bases agree with TRBD1. Germline CDR1 is MDHEN and CDR2 is SYDVKM. This CDR3 spans 14 amino acids. The J segment lost 5 bases and the V segment lost 2 bases, leaving 2 bases of the junction unmatched. This CDR3 reads CASSLRQGATEAFF. The DNA of the CDR3 is TGTGCCAGCAGTTTACGACAGGGGGCGACTGAAGCTTTCTTT.

This chain links TRBV4-1 with TRBJ2-5; 13 positions match TRBD2. V trimming: 4 bases; J trimming: 4 bases; junction bases outside the gene matches: 0. Germline V CDR1 and CDR2: MGHRA, YSYEKL. The CDR3 covers 14 residues. CDR3 sequence: CASSRTSGRETQYF. CDR3 nucleotide sequence: TGCGCCAGCAGCCGGACTAGCGGGAGAGAGACCCAGTACTTC.

The genes are TRBV7-9 and TRBJ2-1; the match to TRBD2 covers 12 bases. Trimming took 5 bases from V and 8 from J; bases not matched to a gene: 7. The CDR3 is made up of 15 amino acids. Per the germline V gene, CDR1 is SEHNR and CDR2 is FQNEAQ (reference sequence). The CDR3: CASSTLAGGSDEQFF. For the CDR3, the DNA is TGTGCCAGCAGCACCCTAGCGGGAGGGAGCGATGAGCAGTTCTTC.

This clone was recorded once. The CDR3 loop is CASSWDSSYEQYF. For the CDR3, the DNA is TGTGCCAGCAGCTGGGACTCCTCCTACGAGCAGTACTTC. This chain links TRBV7-9 with TRBJ2-7; D may be TRBD2 (6 bases). There are 13 residues in the CDR3. V was cut by 4 bases and J by 0 bases, with 7 bases left in between. The germline V gene encodes CDR1 SEHNR and CDR2 FQNEAQ (reference sequence).

The V gene is TRBV4-2, the J gene TRBJ2-7, with 7 bases that match TRBD1. J lost 3 bases, V lost 0 bases, and 5 bases had no gene match. CDR3 size: 15 residues. The germline V gene encodes CDR1 LGHNA and CDR2 YNFKEQ. Written as DNA, the CDR3 is TGTGCCAGCAGCCAAGAACAGGGGATAGTCTACGAGCAGTACTTC. The encoded protein is CASSQEQGIVYEQYF.

The chain recombines TRBV10-3 with TRBJ2-7; D is possibly TRBD2 (6 bases). Germline V gene data show CDR1 as ENHRY and CDR2 as SYGVKD. The V gene lost 10 bases and the J gene lost 3 bases, with 16 bases spanning the gap. This CDR3 has 13 amino acids. The CDR3 DNA reads TGTGCCACCGGGGTCGAGACTAGCTACGAGCAGTACTTC. Translating it yields CATGVETSYEQYF.

CDR3 protein: CASTHRTDSNQPQHF. The DNA for the CDR3 is TGTGCCAGCACACACAGAACTGATAGCAATCAGCCCCAGCATTTT. The V call is TRBV6-5, the J call TRBJ1-5; D gene uncertain. Trimming pared 7 bases from V and 0 bases from J, leaving 13 bases between. Germline loops: CDR1 MNHEY, CDR2 SVGAGI. CDR3 size: 15 residues.

V is TRBV7-9 and J is TRBJ2-1, with 7 bases identical to TRBD2. The CDR3 runs to 15 residues. Germline trimming cut 6 bases from V and 4 bases from J; bases unmatched to any gene: 9. Germline CDR1 SEHNR, CDR2 FQNEAQ (reference sequence). DNA of the CDR3: TGTGCCAGCAGGGGCCTGAGCGGGAATTACAATGAGCAGTTCTTC. This codes for CASRGLSGNYNEQFF.

V gene TRBV27 combines with J gene TRBJ2-7, with 10 nucleotides matching TRBD1. The V and J ends lost 7 bases and 4 bases, in that order; junction bases with no gene match: 10. The CDR3 contains 15 residues. Germline values: CDR1 MNHEY, CDR2 SMNVEV (reference sequence). The chain's CDR3 is CASTRTGGNMYEQYF. The DNA for the CDR3 is TGTGCCAGCACCCGGACAGGGGGTAATATGTACGAGCAGTACTTC.

This chain joins TRBV27 and TRBJ2-7, with unresolved D. CDR1 and CDR2 from the germline V gene are MNHEY and SMNVEV (reference sequence). Deletions cut 0 bases from V and 0 bases from J, with 9 bases between. CDR3 length: 15 residues. The CDR3 is CASSLSAYNSYEQYV. The CDR3 DNA sequence: TGTGCCAGCAGTTTATCAGCGTACAACTCCTACGAGCAGTACGTC.

V gene TRBV13 combines with J gene TRBJ2-7, with 9 bases fitting TRBD2. CDR1 and CDR2 (germline): PRHDT, FYEKMQ (reference sequence). CDR3 length: 16 residues. J was trimmed by 2 bases and V by 5 bases; bases with no gene match: 10. The CDR3 sequence: CASSAADSGSPYEQYV. In DNA, the CDR3 is TGTGCCAGCAGCGCGGCGGATAGCGGGAGCCCCTACGAGCAGTACGTC.

The rearrangement joins TRBV7-3 to TRBJ2-1; TRBD1 might be the D (8 bases). This CDR3 is 15 amino acids long. Germline V CDR1 and CDR2: SGHTA, FQGTGA. The germline V and J ends were trimmed by 4 bases and 5 bases, with 15 bases remaining between them. This CDR3 is CASSSDREGHNEQFF. In DNA form, the CDR3 reads TGTGCCAGCAGCTCGGACAGGGAGGGTCACAATGAGCAGTTCTTC.

The chain joins TRBV21-1 to TRBJ2-7; the table assigns TRBD1, which was not confirmed against the DNA. TRBV21-1 is an annotated pseudogene. The CDR3 consists of 19 residues. The CDR3 sequence: CASSKAERWGQALSYEQYV. As DNA, the CDR3 is TGTGCCAGCAGCAAAGCCGAAAGGTGGGGACAGGCACTATCCTACGAGCAGTACGTC.

The count of this clone is one. CDR3 protein: CASSLTSTDEQFF. CDR3 DNA sequence: TGTGCCAGCAGCTTAACGAGCACGGATGAGCAGTTCTTC. J is TRBJ2-1 and V is TRBV5-6; unclear D gene. From germline, CDR1 is SGHDT and CDR2 YYEEEE. The CDR3 is 13 residues long. V gave up 2 bases and J gave up 8 bases, with 11 bases separating them.

This clone occurred once. The chain links TRBV18 to TRBJ2-3, with 10 bases identical to TRBD2. This CDR3 has 16 amino acids. Germline V gene lookup returns CDR1 KGHSH and CDR2 LQKENI. V lost 1 base, J lost 2 bases, and 3 bases stayed unmatched. The CDR3 sequence is CASSPLAGGNTDTQYF. For the CDR3, the DNA is TGTGCCAGCTCACCACTAGCGGGGGGCAACACAGATACGCAGTATTTT.

The chain couples TRBV2 to TRBJ2-5, with a weak D call TRBD1 (5 bases). The germline V gene has CDR1 SNHLY and CDR2 FYNNEI. Between the trimmed V and J ends, which lost 8 bases and 1 base, there was a span of 14 bases. CDR3 length equals 14 residues. CDR3 loop: CASRARGAQETQYF. The CDR3 nucleotides are TGTGCCAGCCGGGCTAGGGGTGCCCAAGAGACCCAGTACTTC.

The J gene is TRBJ2-3, the V gene TRBV7-3, with TRBD2 as a possible D gene (6 bases). This CDR3 has 16 amino acids. CDR1 and CDR2 (germline): SGHTA, FQGTGA. V lost 5 bases and J lost 3, with 18 bases in between. Written as DNA, the CDR3 is TGTGCCAGCAGCGCCTCTTGGACGGAGGGGACAGATACGCAGTATTTT. It translates to CASSASWTEGTDTQYF.

The CDR3 here is CASSERREGLYEQYV. The CDR3 DNA sequence: TGTGCCAGCAGTGAGAGGCGGGAGGGCCTTTATGAGCAGTACGTC. V gene TRBV2 combines with J gene TRBJ2-7; 9 bases agree with TRBD2. CDR3 length: 15 amino acids. The germline V gene encodes CDR1 SNHLY and CDR2 FYNNEI. The trim removed 3 bases at V and 7 bases at J, leaving 10 bases unmatched.

The chain carries TRBV4-1 and TRBJ2-7; 13 bases are a match to TRBD2. CDR1 and CDR2 (germline): MGHRA, YSYEKL. The J segment lost 4 bases and the V segment lost 2 bases, leaving 11 bases of the junction unmatched. CDR3 length: 18 residues. Here the CDR3 reads CASSQRLQLAGGPYEQYF. The CDR3 DNA is TGCGCCAGCAGCCAACGGTTACAACTAGCGGGGGGGCCTTACGAGCAGTACTTC.

The CDR3 here is CASSLETAYEQYF. CDR3 sequence (DNA): TGTGCCAGCAGCTTAGAAACAGCCTACGAGCAGTACTTC. This rearrangement joins TRBV11-2 to TRBJ2-7; D unresolved. This CDR3 has 13 residues. V lost 0 bases and J 2 bases, leaving 5 bases between the germline ends. Germline lookup yields CDR1 SGHAT and CDR2 FQNNGV.

The chain uses TRBV2 and TRBJ2-4, with TRBD2 identical over 7 bases. V dropped 7 bases and J dropped 4; count of bases not matched to a gene: 4. The CDR3 length is 13 residues. Germline V CDR1 and CDR2: SNHLY, FYNNEI. Here the CDR3 DNA reads TGTGCCAGCACCGGGACTACTAAAAACATTCAGTACTTC. It translates to CASTGTTKNIQYF. The complete variable domain, with remaining parts taken from reference TRBV2 and TRBJ2-4, reads EPEVTQTPSHQVTQMGQEVILRCVPISNHLYFYWYRQILGQKVEFLVSFYNNEISEKSEIFDDQFSVERPDGSNFTLKIRSTKLEDSAMYFCASTGTTKNIQYFGAGTRLSVL.

The V call is TRBV29-1, the J call TRBJ1-2; no firm D call. Germline V CDR1 and CDR2: SQVTM, ANQGSEA. The CDR3 is made up of 14 amino acids. Trimming shortened V by 3 bases and J by 4 bases, and 15 bases separated the two germline ends. CDR3 DNA: TGCAGCGTTGAGGCAGAACAGTCTTCCTATGGCTACACCTTC. This codes for CSVEAEQSSYGYTF.

The rearrangement links TRBV20-1 to TRBJ1-1; no clear D gene. In germline, CDR1 is DFQATT, CDR2 SNEGSKA (reference sequence). The CDR3 contains 11 residues. CDR3 sequence (DNA): TGCACTAGCCCGTCCGGGCGTGAAGCTTTCTTT. Translated, it gives CTSPSGREAFF.

This chain connects TRBV15 to TRBJ2-3; 9 bases agree with TRBD2. V was clipped by 6 bases and J by 1 base; unmatched bases: 2. CDR1 is LNHNV and CDR2 is YYDKDF in the germline V gene (reference sequence). The CDR3 is made up of 14 amino acids. Here the CDR3 reads CATSRTSGTDTQYF. CDR3 nucleotide sequence: TGTGCCACCAGTAGGACTAGCGGCACAGATACGCAGTATTTT.